Following are 27 T cell receptor beta chains from one sample sequenced in a study of T cells in Graves' hyperthyroidism and ophthalmopathy. Amplification of TCR beta CDR3 regions used RNA as the template. When the TCR CDR3 underwent first-round RT-PCR, the HTBI primer set was used. TCRdb ran MiXCR on the multiplex PCR reads and lists one entry per CDR3 protein. In the table there are around 580,000 distinct CDR3 sequences, approximately 15% of which are singletons. Sequenced: blood. These receptor sequences come from a young woman with Graves' hyperthyroidism.

Comment on this clonotype: This clone may be a read error of a much larger clone one base away. The V call is TRBV12-3 or TRBV12-4, the J call TRBJ1-1; D uncertain. CDR3 length: 14 amino acids. The CDR3 region is CVSSSPTVNTEAFF. In DNA form, the CDR3 reads TGTGTCAGCAGTTCCCCCACAGTGAACACTGAAGCTTTCTTT.

This chain joins TRBV7-9 and TRBJ2-2; perhaps TRBD1 as D (6 bases). The V end was cut by 5 bases, the J end by 4 bases, with 20 bases between. The CDR3 contains 17 residues. Germline lookup yields CDR1 SEHNR and CDR2 FQNEAQ (reference sequence). The CDR3 is CASSLRRAGVITGELFF. The CDR3 DNA reads TGTGCCAGCAGCCTAAGACGGGCAGGGGTTATCACCGGGGAGCTGTTTTTT.

This clonotype was seen repeatedly, ten times or more. The chain has TRBV12-3 or TRBV12-4 and TRBJ2-1, with 14 bases matching TRBD2. The junction had 21 bases not matched to a gene; V was cut back by 0 bases and J by 11 bases. This CDR3 is built from 21 residues. CDR3 loop: CASSLAVIGTSGSNIRAKQFF. Written as DNA, the CDR3 is TGTGCCAGCAGTTTAGCCGTCATCGGGACTAGCGGGAGTAACATTCGCGCGAAGCAGTTCTTC.

This clonotype was counted ten times or more. The chain is built from TRBV9 and TRBJ2-7, with D tentatively TRBD2 (6 bases). The V gene's germline CDR1 is SGDLS and CDR2 YYNGEE. V gave up 4 bases and J gave up 1 base, with 12 bases separating them. CDR3 size: 14 residues. The CDR3 is CASSPVGGSYEQYF. CDR3 nucleotides: TGTGCCAGCAGCCCAGTAGGAGGGTCCTACGAGCAGTACTTC. Based on the CDR3 plus reference TRBV9 and TRBJ2-7, the full variable domain is DSGVTQTPKHLITATGQRVTLRCSPRSGDLSVYWYQQSLDQGLQFLIQYYNGEERAKGNILERFSAQQFPDLHSELNLSSLELGDSALYFCASSPVGGSYEQYFGPGTRLTVT.

This clonotype was seen ten or more times. The chain joins TRBV5-1 to TRBJ1-2; unclear D gene. The CDR3 sequence is 15 residues long. With 0 bases removed from V and 2 bases from J, the gap between germline ends came to 11 bases. Germline-derived CDR1 and CDR2 are SGHRS and YFSETQ. CDR3 region: CASSLGHGTNYGYTF. In DNA form, the CDR3 reads TGCGCCAGCAGCTTGGGGCACGGAACCAACTATGGCTACACCTTC.

The rearrangement uses TRBV14 and TRBJ2-7; D gene ambiguous. Germline CDR1 reads SGHDN; CDR2 reads FVKESK. This CDR3 has 13 residues. V was pared by 0 bases and J by 5 bases, with 8 bases between. The DNA of the CDR3 is TGTGCCAGCAGCCAAGATCCGGCGGACGAGCAGTACTTC. This encodes CASSQDPADEQYF.

The rearrangement uses TRBV6-4 and TRBJ2-1, with 9 bases lining up with TRBD2. Losses at the gene ends were 3 bases for V and 0 bases for J; bases not matched to a gene: 3. CDR1 is MRHNA, CDR2 SNTAGT, per germline. The CDR3 totals 16 residues. CDR3 nucleotide sequence: TGTGCCAGCAGTGATGGTAGCGGGAGCTCCTACAATGAGCAGTTCTTC. Residues: CASSDGSGSSYNEQFF.

This clonotype showed up many times. The chain carries TRBV7-3 and TRBJ2-7; D uncertain. The CDR3 is made up of 13 amino acids. The germline V gene has CDR1 SGHTA and CDR2 FQGTGA. The V and J ends lost 4 bases and 0 bases respectively, with 7 bases between them. The CDR3 DNA reads TGTGCCAGCAGCTGGGCTGACTCCTACGAGCAGTACTTC. Residues: CASSWADSYEQYF.

The sample holds many counts of this clonotype. CDR3 sequence: CASSLRGQSSYNEQFF. CDR3 nucleotides: TGTGCCAGCAGTTTAAGGGGCCAGAGCTCCTACAATGAGCAGTTCTTC. The J gene is TRBJ2-1, the V gene TRBV2; TRBD1 is a possible D gene (5 bases). V was trimmed by 5 bases and J by 0 bases, leaving 14 bases between them. Germline CDR1 reads SNHLY; CDR2 reads FYNNEI. The CDR3 totals 16 residues.

This chain joins TRBV20-1 and TRBJ2-3; 9 bases align to TRBD2. The V gene's germline CDR1 is DFQATT and CDR2 SNEGSKA (reference sequence). There are 13 residues in the CDR3. J gave up 3 bases and V 2 bases, and 0 bases lay outside the gene matches. The CDR3 sequence: CSARLAGTDTQYF. CDR3 nucleotide sequence: TGCAGTGCTAGACTAGCGGGAACAGATACGCAGTATTTT.

The J gene is TRBJ2-3, the V gene TRBV5-6, with a tentative D call TRBD2 (6 bases). The CDR3 spans 13 residues. Germline V gene lookup returns CDR1 SGHDT and CDR2 YYEEEE. Trimming took off 0 bases at V and 10 bases at J, with 12 bases between the two ends. The DNA for the CDR3 is TGTGCCAGCAGCTTGGAATGGGGAGGTTCGCAGTATTTT. It translates to CASSLEWGGSQYF. The complete variable domain, with remaining parts taken from reference TRBV5-6 and TRBJ2-3, reads DAGVTQSPTHLIKTRGQQVTLRCSPKSGHDTVSWYQQALGQGPQFIFQYYEEEERQRGNFPDRFSGHQFPNYSSELNVNALLLGDSALYLCASSLEWGGSQYFGPGTRLTVL.

The CDR3 DNA sequence: TGTGCCAGCAGCTTAATACTAGCGAGCACAGATACGCAGTATTTT. Its protein is CASSLILASTDTQYF. The rearrangement uses TRBV7-2 and TRBJ2-3; 7 nucleotides line up with TRBD2. The CDR3 runs 15 residues. CDR1 and CDR2 from the germline V gene are SGHTA and FQGNSA. The V and J ends lost 2 bases and 0 bases, in that order; junction bases with no gene match: 2.

This clonotype was picked up many times. The chain couples TRBV7-8 to TRBJ1-4; 11 bases line up with TRBD1. The CDR3 runs to 15 residues. Germline V gene data show CDR1 as SGHVS and CDR2 as FQNEAQ. V lost 1 base and J lost 6; bases outside the gene matches: 1. The chain's CDR3 is CASSLGTGGDEKLFF. The CDR3 DNA sequence: TGTGCCAGCAGCTTAGGGACAGGGGGCGATGAAAAACTGTTTTTT. The variable domain in full, completed from reference TRBV7-8 and TRBJ1-4, reads GAGVSQSPRYKVAKRGQDVALRCDPISGHVSLFWYQQALGQGPEFLTYFQNEAQLDKSGLPSDRFFAERPEGSVSTLKIQRTQQEDSAVYLCASSLGTGGDEKLFFGSGTQLSVL.

This clonotype was seen ten or more times. The chain couples TRBV28 to TRBJ1-1; TRBD1 matches 7 bases. Germline-derived CDR1 and CDR2 are MDHEN and SYDVKM. The ends lost 10 bases at V and 8 bases at J; junction bases unmatched: 13. The CDR3 consists of 13 residues. The CDR3 bases are TGTGCCAACATACGGGGGACAGCCTCCGAAGCTTTCTTT. Encoded protein: CANIRGTASEAFF.

The V call is TRBV7-8, the J call TRBJ2-7; 9 nucleotides match TRBD2. The CDR3 covers 14 residues. Germline V lookup: CDR1 SGHVS, CDR2 FQNEAQ. Trimming removed 5 bases from V and 5 bases from J; junction bases left unmatched: 7. The CDR3 loop is CASSLGIAGDEQYF. The CDR3 region has the DNA TGTGCCAGCAGCCTAGGGATAGCGGGAGACGAGCAGTACTTC. Full variable domain (rest looked up from reference TRBV7-8 and TRBJ2-7): GAGVSQSPRYKVAKRGQDVALRCDPISGHVSLFWYQQALGQGPEFLTYFQNEAQLDKSGLPSDRFFAERPEGSVSTLKIQRTQQEDSAVYLCASSLGIAGDEQYFGPGTRLTVT.

There are many counts of this clonotype. The chain is built from TRBV20-1 and TRBJ2-1; 7 nucleotides match TRBD2. The CDR3 has 14 amino acids. Trimming at V came to 3 bases and at J to 5 bases, leaving 7 bases not matched to a gene. Germline assignment: CDR1 DFQATT and CDR2 SNEGSKA (reference sequence). The CDR3 protein is CSARSPTSNNEQFF. The CDR3, as DNA: TGCAGTGCTAGGAGTCCGACTAGCAACAATGAGCAGTTCTTC.

This clonotype was observed many times. The chain joins TRBV2 to TRBJ2-7; 7 bases match TRBD2. J was trimmed by 9 bases and V by 6 bases; bases with no gene match: 8. CDR1 and CDR2 from the germline V gene are SNHLY and FYNNEI. CDR3 size: 12 residues. The CDR3 nucleotides are TGTGCCAGCAGAGGGGCGTCGGGGGGGCAGTACTTC. Protein: CASRGASGGQYF.

V and J are TRBV19 and TRBJ1-5; tentative D call: TRBD1 (6 bases). The CDR3 sequence is 15 residues long. Trimming stripped 7 bases from V and 4 bases from J, with 17 bases between. Per germline, CDR1 LNHDA and CDR2 SQIVND (reference sequence). CDR3 nucleotide sequence: TGTGCCAGTACTCCTCACAGACAGGCTAATCAGCCCCAGCATTTT. Translating gives CASTPHRQANQPQHF.

This clonotype showed up many times. The chain couples TRBV28 to TRBJ2-7; maybe TRBD1 (6 bases). This CDR3 is built from 12 residues. The V end was cut by 6 bases, the J end by 4 bases, with 10 bases between. CDR1 and CDR2 (germline): MDHEN, SYDVKM. CDR3 DNA: TGTGCCAGCAGCTGGACAGCTTACGAGCAGTACTTC. Translating gives CASSWTAYEQYF.

The sample holds a few counts of this clonotype. CDR3 loop: CASSRVGGAGVSEAFF. CDR3 bases: TGTGCCAGTAGCAGGGTTGGTGGGGCGGGGGTCTCTGAAGCTTTCTTT. V usage is TRBV19 and J usage is TRBJ1-1; a weak D match, TRBD1 (5 bases). CDR1 and CDR2 from the germline V gene are LNHDA and SQIVND (reference sequence). V lost 6 bases, J lost 6 bases, and 23 bases lay in between. CDR3 size: 16 residues.

This clonotype appeared many times. This chain joins TRBV12-3 or TRBV12-4 and TRBJ1-1, with no clear D. The CDR3 has 14 residues. V was cut by 0 bases and J by 6 bases, with 11 bases left in between. In nucleotides, the CDR3 is TGTGCCAGCAGTTTAGCTGTGGGAGAGGCTGAAGCTTTCTTT. It encodes CASSLAVGEAEAFF.

This clonotype has just a few counts. V and J are TRBV25-1 and TRBJ1-4; TRBD1 aligns across 8 bases. The germline V gene encodes CDR1 MGHDK and CDR2 SYGVNS. CDR3 length: 17 residues. Losses at the gene ends were 0 bases for V and 4 bases for J; bases not matched to a gene: 7. CDR3 protein: CASSEYRGDRINEKLFF. In nucleotides, the CDR3 is TGTGCCAGCAGTGAATATCGGGGGGACAGGATTAATGAAAAACTGTTTTTT.

The chain carries TRBV7-2 and TRBJ2-2; 11 bases align to TRBD1. V trimming: 5 bases; J trimming: 7 bases; junction bases outside the gene matches: 6. The germline V gene has CDR1 SGHTA and CDR2 FQGNSA. CDR3 length: 15 residues. Here the CDR3 DNA reads TGTGCCAGCAGCCCGGACAGGGGGCGGAACGGGGAGCTGTTTTTT. Its translation: CASSPDRGRNGELFF.

This clonotype was recorded a few times. The rearrangement links TRBV25-1 to TRBJ1-6, with TRBD1 matching over 10 bases. Per germline, CDR1 MGHDK and CDR2 SYGVNS. Trimming at V came to 4 bases and at J to 14 bases, leaving 14 bases not matched to a gene. This CDR3 comprises 16 residues. The CDR3 DNA reads TGTGCCAGCAGTGGATGGACAGGGGGACGTCCGTATTCCCTCCACTTT. This encodes CASSGWTGGRPYSLHF.

The V call is TRBV11-1, the J call TRBJ2-7, with 7 bases identical to TRBD1. Germline V CDR1 and CDR2: SGHAT, FQDESV (reference sequence). With V trimmed by 4 bases and J by 3 bases, 3 bases remained unmatched. The CDR3 length is 13 residues. The CDR3 region has the DNA TGTGCCAGCAGCTCGGGACAGTTCTACGAGCAGTACTTC. This encodes CASSSGQFYEQYF.

The chain recombines TRBV4-1 with TRBJ2-3; 9 bases line up with TRBD2. CDR1 and CDR2 from the germline V gene are MGHRA and YSYEKL. Unmatched junction bases numbered 5, after V lost 0 bases and J lost 1 base. The CDR3 totals 17 residues. The CDR3 nucleotides read TGCGCCAGCAGCCAAGAAGTAAGGACTAGCGGCACAGATACGCAGTATTTT. It specifies CASSQEVRTSGTDTQYF.

This clonotype was counted many times. CDR3 nucleotide sequence: TGTGCTAGTGGTTTGGCCGGGGGACCAGTCGAGCAGTACTTC. It yields the protein CASGLAGGPVEQYF. The J gene is TRBJ2-7, the V gene TRBV12-5; a possible D gene is TRBD2 (6 bases). Germline V gene lookup returns CDR1 LGHNT and CDR2 FRNRAP. This CDR3 contains 14 residues. V was clipped by 1 base and J by 6 bases, with 13 bases between them. Variable domain in full (rest from reference TRBV12-5 and TRBJ2-7): DARVTQTPRHKVTEMGQEVTMRCQPILGHNTVFWYRQTMMQGLELLAYFRNRAPLDDSGMPKDRFSAEMPDATLATLKIQPSEPRDSAVYFCASGLAGGPVEQYFGPGTRLTVT.